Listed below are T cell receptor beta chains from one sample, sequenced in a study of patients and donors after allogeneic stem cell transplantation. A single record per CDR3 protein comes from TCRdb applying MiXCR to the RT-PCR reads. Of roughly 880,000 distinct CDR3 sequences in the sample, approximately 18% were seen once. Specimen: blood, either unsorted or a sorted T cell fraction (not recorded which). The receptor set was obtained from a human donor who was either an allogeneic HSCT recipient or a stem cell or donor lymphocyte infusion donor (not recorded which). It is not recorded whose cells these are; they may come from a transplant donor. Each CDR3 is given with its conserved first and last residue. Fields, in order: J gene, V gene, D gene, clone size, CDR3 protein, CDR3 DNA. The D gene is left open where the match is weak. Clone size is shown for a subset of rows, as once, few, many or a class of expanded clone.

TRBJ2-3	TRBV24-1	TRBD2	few	CATSDPGTSGRSDTQYF	TGTGCCACCAGTGACCCCGGGACTAGCGGGAGGTCAGATACGCAGTATTTT
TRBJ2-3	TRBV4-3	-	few	CASSQDLAGSSTDTQYF	TGCGCCAGCAGCCAAGATTTGGCAGGTTCTAGCACAGATACGCAGTATTTT
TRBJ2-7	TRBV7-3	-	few	CASSLGSGVPYEQYF	TGTGCCAGCAGCTTAGGGTCGGGCGTACCCTACGAGCAGTACTTC
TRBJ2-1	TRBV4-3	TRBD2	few	CASSQEVAGVGDEQFF	TGCGCCAGCAGCCAAGAGGTAGCGGGGGTAGGGGATGAGCAGTTCTTC
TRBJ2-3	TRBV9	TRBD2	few	CASSGRLAGGPDTQYF	TGTGCCAGCAGCGGCCGTCTAGCGGGAGGGCCGGATACGCAGTATTTT
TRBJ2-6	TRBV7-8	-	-	CASSFPTTGANVLTF	TGTGCCAGCAGCTTTCCTACGACTGGGGCCAACGTCCTGACTTTC
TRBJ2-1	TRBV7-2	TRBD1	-	CASSLRGQGSSEQFF	TGTGCCAGCAGCTTGAGGGGACAGGGTTCGAGTGAGCAGTTCTTC
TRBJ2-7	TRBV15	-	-	CATSRDRSRGEEQYF	TGTGCCACCAGCAGAGATAGGTCCAGGGGAGAGGAGCAGTACTTC
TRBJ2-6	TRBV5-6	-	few	CASSLGAGSKGANVLTF	TGTGCCAGCAGCTTGGGGGCAGGGAGCAAGGGGGCCAACGTCCTGACTTTC
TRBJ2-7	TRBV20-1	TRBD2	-	CSVRTSVYEQYF	TGCAGTGTTCGGACTAGCGTCTACGAGCAGTACTTC
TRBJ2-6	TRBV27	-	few	CASLGISGANVLTF	TGTGCCAGTCTCGGGATCTCTGGGGCCAACGTCCTGACTTTC
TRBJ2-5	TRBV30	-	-	CAWSVRLETQYF	TGTGCCTGGAGTGTACGTCTGGAGACCCAGTACTTC
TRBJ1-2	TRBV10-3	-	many	CAIRGWRLDYGYTF	TGTGCCATCAGGGGATGGAGATTGGACTATGGCTACACCTTC
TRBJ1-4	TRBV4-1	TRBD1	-	CASSQVGRGGWDEKLFF	TGCGCCAGCAGCCAAGTCGGTAGAGGGGGCTGGGATGAAAAACTGTTTTTT
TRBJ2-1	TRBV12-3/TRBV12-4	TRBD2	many	CASSLLAGGRNEQFF	TGTGCCAGCAGTCTACTAGCGGGGGGGCGGAATGAGCAGTTCTTC
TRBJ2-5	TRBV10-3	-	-	CAISQDSPQETQYF	TGTGCCATCAGCCAGGACAGTCCTCAAGAGACCCAGTACTTC
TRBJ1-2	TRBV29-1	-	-	CSVGAGGNYGYTF	TGCAGCGTGGGAGCCGGGGGAAACTATGGCTACACCTTC
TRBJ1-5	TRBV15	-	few	CATSSLLDPTATQHF	TGTGCCACCAGCAGCTTACTGGACCCGACGGCGACCCAGCATTTT
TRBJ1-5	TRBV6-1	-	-	CASRRGSSNQPQHF	TGTGCCAGCAGAAGGGGCTCCTCTAATCAGCCCCAGCATTTT
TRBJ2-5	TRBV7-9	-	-	CASSLVEQETQYF	TGTGCCAGCAGCTTAGTGGAGCAAGAGACCCAGTACTTC
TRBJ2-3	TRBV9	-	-	CASSVNGRDTQYF	TGTGCCAGCAGCGTAAACGGAAGAGATACGCAGTATTTT
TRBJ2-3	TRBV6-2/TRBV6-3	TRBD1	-	CASSSLMGQRTDTQYF	TGTGCCAGCAGTTCCCTCATGGGACAGAGAACAGATACGCAGTATTTT
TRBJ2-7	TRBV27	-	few	CATSKGGASPYEQYF	TGTGCCACTTCCAAGGGAGGTGCCTCACCCTACGAGCAGTACTTC
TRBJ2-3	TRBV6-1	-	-	CASSQLRGRTDTQYF	TGTGCCAGCAGTCAACTCCGGGGTAGAACAGATACGCAGTATTTT
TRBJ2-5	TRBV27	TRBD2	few	CASSLSISGAPFRETQYF	TGTGCCAGCAGTTTATCTATTAGCGGGGCCCCCTTTAGGGAGACCCAGTACTTC
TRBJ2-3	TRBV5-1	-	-	CASSFEPTAITTDTQYF	TGCGCCAGCAGCTTTGAACCGACAGCCATCACCACAGATACGCAGTATTTT
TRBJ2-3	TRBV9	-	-	CASSVEGRTQYF	TGTGCCAGCAGCGTAGAAGGGCGTACGCAGTATTTT
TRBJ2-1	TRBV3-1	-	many	CASAFASSYNEQFF	TGTGCCAGCGCGTTCGCCAGCTCCTACAATGAGCAGTTCTTC
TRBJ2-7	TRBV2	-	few	CASSELKGKEQYF	TGTGCCAGCAGTGAACTAAAGGGTAAGGAGCAGTACTTC
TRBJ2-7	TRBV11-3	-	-	CASSLTRGIPYEQYF	TGTGCCAGCAGCTTAACTCGGGGAATTCCTTACGAGCAGTACTTC
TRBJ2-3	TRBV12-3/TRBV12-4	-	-	CASSPQLRTSTDTQYF	TGTGCCAGCAGCCCTCAATTGCGGACTAGCACAGATACGCAGTATTTT
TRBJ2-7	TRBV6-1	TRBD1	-	CASTRNRDSYEQYF	TGTGCCAGCACCAGAAACCGGGACAGCTACGAGCAGTACTTC
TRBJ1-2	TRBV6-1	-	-	CASRGAPWGGGSYGYTF	TGTGCCAGCAGAGGAGCGCCCTGGGGGGGCGGCTCGTATGGCTACACCTTC
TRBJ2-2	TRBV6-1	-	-	CASRTTRLNTGELFF	TGTGCCAGCAGAACGACAAGGCTTAACACCGGGGAGCTGTTTTTT
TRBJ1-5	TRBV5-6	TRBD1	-	CASSSDRGFQPQHF	TGTGCCAGCAGCTCCGACAGGGGGTTTCAGCCCCAGCATTTT
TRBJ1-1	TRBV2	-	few	CASSDAGPGTEAFF	TGTGCCAGCAGTGATGCAGGGCCGGGCACTGAAGCTTTCTTT
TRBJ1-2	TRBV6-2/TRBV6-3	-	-	CASSYSTRGRLRDGYTF	TGTGCCAGCAGTTACTCGACACGGGGCAGGCTTCGGGATGGCTACACCTTC
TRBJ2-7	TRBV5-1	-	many	CASSLGGLYEQYF	TGTGCCAGCAGCTTAGGAGGGCTCTACGAGCAGTACTTC
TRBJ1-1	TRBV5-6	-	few	CASNHRTIGVPEAFF	TGTGCCAGCAACCATCGAACCATAGGGGTGCCTGAAGCTTTCTTT
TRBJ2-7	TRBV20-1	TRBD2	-	CSARPRLAGPYEQYF	TGCAGTGCGAGACCCCGGCTAGCGGGGCCATACGAGCAGTACTTC
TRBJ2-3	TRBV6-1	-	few	CASRMLGGVGDTQYF	TGTGCCAGCAGGATGCTTGGTGGAGTTGGAGATACGCAGTATTTT
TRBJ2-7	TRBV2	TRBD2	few	CASSQTGTSGGEQYF	TGTGCCAGCAGTCAAACCGGGACTAGCGGGGGCGAGCAGTACTTC
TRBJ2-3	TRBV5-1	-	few	CASSFSVRFETDTQYF	TGCGCCAGCAGCTTCTCGGTGCGGTTTGAGACAGATACGCAGTATTTT